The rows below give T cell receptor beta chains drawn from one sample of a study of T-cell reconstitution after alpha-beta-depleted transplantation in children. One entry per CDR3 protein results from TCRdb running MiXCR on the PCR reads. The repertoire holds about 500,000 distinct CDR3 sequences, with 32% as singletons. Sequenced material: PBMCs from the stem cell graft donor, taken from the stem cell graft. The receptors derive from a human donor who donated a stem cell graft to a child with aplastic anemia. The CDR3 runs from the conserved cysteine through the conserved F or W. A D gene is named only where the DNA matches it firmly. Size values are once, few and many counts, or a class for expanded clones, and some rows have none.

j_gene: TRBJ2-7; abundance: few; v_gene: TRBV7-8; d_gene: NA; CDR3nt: TGTGCCAGCAGCGGTGGGACAAACGAGCAGTACTTC; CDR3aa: CASSGGTNEQYF
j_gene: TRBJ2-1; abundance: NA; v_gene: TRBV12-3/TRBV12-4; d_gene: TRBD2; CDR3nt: TGTGCCAGCAGTTTAGTAAACCTAGCGGGTTTTTCGGGGGAGCAGTTCTTC; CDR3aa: CASSLVNLAGFSGEQFF
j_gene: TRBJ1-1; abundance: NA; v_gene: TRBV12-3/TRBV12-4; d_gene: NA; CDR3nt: TGTGCCAGCAGTACACGGGACACGATGAACACTGAAGCTTTCTTT; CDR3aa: CASSTRDTMNTEAFF
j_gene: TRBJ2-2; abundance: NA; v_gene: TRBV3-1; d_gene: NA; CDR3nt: TGTGCCAGCAGGGAACGATTAGTGGCTGACACCGGGGAGCTGTTTTTT; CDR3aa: CASRERLVADTGELFF
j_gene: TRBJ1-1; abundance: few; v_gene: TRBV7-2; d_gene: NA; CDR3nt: TGTGCCAGCAGCTTAGGGACAAGGGGTGAAGCTTTCTTT; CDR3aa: CASSLGTRGEAFF
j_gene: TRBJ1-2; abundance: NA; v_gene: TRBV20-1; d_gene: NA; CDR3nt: TGCAGTGCTAGATCTACAGGGTTTCATGGCTACACCTTC; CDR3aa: CSARSTGFHGYTF
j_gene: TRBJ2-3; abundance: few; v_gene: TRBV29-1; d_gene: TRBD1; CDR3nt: TGCAGCGTTTTCAGACAGGGTCGGAGCACAGATACGCAGTATTTT; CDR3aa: CSVFRQGRSTDTQYF
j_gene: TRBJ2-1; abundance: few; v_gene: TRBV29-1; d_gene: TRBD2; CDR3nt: TGCAGCGTTGGGCCTTACAGCGGGATCTCCTACAATGAGCAGTTCTTC; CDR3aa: CSVGPYSGISYNEQFF
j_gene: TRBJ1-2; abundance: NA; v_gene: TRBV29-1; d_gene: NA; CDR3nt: TGCAGCGTTCTAGAGGGGGATTTGGGGGTCTATGGCTACACCTTC; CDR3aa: CSVLEGDLGVYGYTF
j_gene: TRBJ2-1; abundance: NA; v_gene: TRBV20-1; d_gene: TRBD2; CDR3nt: TGCAGTGCCCCGGGACTAGCGGGAGGGGCCTCCTGCAATGAGCAGTTCTTC; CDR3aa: CSAPGLAGGASCNEQFF
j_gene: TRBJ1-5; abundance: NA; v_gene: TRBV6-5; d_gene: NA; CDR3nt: TGTGCCAGCAGTTACGTAAGGCATCAGCCCCAGCATTTT; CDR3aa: CASSYVRHQPQHF
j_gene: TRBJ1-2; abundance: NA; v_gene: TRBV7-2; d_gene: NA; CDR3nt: TGTGCCAGCAGCTTTACAGACAGTTATGGCTACACCTTC; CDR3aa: CASSFTDSYGYTF
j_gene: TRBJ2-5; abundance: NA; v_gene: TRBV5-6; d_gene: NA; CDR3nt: TGTGCCAGCAGCGCCGCCGGGACCCAAGAGACCCAGTACTTC; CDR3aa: CASSAAGTQETQYF
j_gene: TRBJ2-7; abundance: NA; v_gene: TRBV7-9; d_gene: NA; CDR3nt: TGTGCCAGCAGCTTTTCTGGGCCGCTTAATCCCGCCAGGTACTTC; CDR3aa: CASSFSGPLNPARYF
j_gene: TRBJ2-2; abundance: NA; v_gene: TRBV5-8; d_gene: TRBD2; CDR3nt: TGTGCCAGCAGCCAAGGACTAGCGCCCGGGGAGCTGTTTTTT; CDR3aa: CASSQGLAPGELFF
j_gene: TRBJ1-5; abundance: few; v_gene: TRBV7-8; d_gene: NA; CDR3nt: TGTGCCAGCAGCTTGACAAATTCGAATCAGCCCCAGCATTTT; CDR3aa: CASSLTNSNQPQHF
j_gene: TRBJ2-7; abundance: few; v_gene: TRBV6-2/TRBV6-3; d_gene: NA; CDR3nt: TGTGCCAGCAGACCCGTCGGGGGAGCGGACTACGAGCAGTACTTC; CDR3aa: CASRPVGGADYEQYF
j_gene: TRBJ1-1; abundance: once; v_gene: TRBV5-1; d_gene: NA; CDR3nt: TGCGCCAGCAGCGGGGTTTGGGGGGGGACTGAAGCTTTCTTT; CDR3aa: CASSGVWGGTEAFF
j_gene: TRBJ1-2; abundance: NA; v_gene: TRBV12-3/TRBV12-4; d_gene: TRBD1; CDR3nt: TGTGCCAGCAGCCCGGGACAGATGAACTATGGCTACACCTTC; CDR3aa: CASSPGQMNYGYTF
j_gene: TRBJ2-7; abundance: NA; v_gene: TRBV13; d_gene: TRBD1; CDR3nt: TGTGCCAGCAGCTCCCGGACAGGGCAAAGTTCCCACGAGCAGTACTTC; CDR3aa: CASSSRTGQSSHEQYF
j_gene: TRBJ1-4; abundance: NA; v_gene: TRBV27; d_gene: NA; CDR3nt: TGTGCCAGCAGTCCCCTTGGGGCAGGGGTGAATGAAAAACTGTTTTTT; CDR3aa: CASSPLGAGVNEKLFF
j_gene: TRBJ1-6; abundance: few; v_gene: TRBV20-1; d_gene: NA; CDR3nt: TGCAGTGCCCCCGCCAGGGCTTGGAATTCACCCCTCCACTTT; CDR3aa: CSAPARAWNSPLHF
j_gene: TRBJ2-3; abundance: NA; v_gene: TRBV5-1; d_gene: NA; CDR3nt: TGCGCCAGCAGCCCGGACACGGGAACAGATACGCAGTATTTT; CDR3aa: CASSPDTGTDTQYF
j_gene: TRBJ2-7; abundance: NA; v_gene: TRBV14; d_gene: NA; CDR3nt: TGTGCCAGCAGCCAAGGCCGCCAGGCCCCCTACGAGCAGTACTTC; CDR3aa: CASSQGRQAPYEQYF
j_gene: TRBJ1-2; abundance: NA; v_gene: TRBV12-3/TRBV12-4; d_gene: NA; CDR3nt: TGTGCCAGCAGTCTCTTGCGGACAAGCCATGGCTACACCTTC; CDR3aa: CASSLLRTSHGYTF
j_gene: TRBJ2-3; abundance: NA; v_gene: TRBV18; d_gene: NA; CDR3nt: TGTGCCAGCTCACCACCGGTGGGAACTAGCACAGATACGCAGTATTTT; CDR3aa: CASSPPVGTSTDTQYF
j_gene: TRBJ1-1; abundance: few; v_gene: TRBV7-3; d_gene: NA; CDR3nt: TGTGCCAGCAGCTTTTCGGCAACGAACACTGAAGCTTTCTTT; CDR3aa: CASSFSATNTEAFF
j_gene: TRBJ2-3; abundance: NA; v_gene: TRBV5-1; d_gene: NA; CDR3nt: TGCGCCAGCAGCTTGCGCGGGGGCCGTCTAGGTCCATACACAGATACGCAGTATTTT; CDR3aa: CASSLRGGRLGPYTDTQYF
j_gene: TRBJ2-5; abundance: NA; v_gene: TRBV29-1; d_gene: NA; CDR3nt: TGCAGCGTTGACGGTACGCAAGAGACCCAGTACTTC; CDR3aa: CSVDGTQETQYF
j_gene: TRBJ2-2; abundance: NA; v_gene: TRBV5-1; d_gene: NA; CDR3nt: TGCGCCAGCAGCTTGGCCGTAACCACCGGGGAGCTGTTTTTT; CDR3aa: CASSLAVTTGELFF
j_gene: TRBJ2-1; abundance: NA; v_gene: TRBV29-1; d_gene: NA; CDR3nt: TGCATCGTTGATAACGATGAGCAGTTCTTC; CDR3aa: CIVDNDEQFF
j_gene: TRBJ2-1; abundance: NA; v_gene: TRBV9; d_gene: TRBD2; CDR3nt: TGTGCCAGCAGCGTAGACGCCAGCGGGGTCTACAATGAGCAGTTCTTC; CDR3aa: CASSVDASGVYNEQFF
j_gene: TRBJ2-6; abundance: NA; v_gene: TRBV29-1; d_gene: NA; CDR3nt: TGCAGCGTGCGGTATATGGGGGGGGCCAACGTCCTGACTTTC; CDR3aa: CSVRYMGGANVLTF
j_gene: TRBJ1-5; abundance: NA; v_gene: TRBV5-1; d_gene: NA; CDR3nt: TGCGCCAGCAGCCCCGGGGACGGGGATCAGCCCCAGCATTTT; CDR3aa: CASSPGDGDQPQHF
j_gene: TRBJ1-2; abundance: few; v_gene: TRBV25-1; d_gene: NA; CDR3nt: TGTGCCAGCGGATGGGGGGACTATGGCTACACCTTC; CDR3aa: CASGWGDYGYTF
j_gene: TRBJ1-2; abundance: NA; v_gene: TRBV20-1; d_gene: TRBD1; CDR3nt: TGCAGTGCTACCCCGGGACAGGGAGTCGGGTATGGCTACACCTTC; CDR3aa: CSATPGQGVGYGYTF
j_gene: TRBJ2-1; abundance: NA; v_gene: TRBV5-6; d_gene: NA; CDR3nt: TGTGCCAGCAGCGCCCCCCCTAAGGTTGAGCAGTTCTTC; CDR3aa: CASSAPPKVEQFF
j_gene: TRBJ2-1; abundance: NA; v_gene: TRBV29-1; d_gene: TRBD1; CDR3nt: TGCAGCGCGGAACAGGGGGCCCACACTCGCAATGAGCAGTTCTTC; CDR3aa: CSAEQGAHTRNEQFF
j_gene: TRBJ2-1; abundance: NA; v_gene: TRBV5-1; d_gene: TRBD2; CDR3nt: TGCGCCAGCAGCTTGGTGGGGGGACTAGCGCCCAATGAGCAGTTCTTC; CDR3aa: CASSLVGGLAPNEQFF
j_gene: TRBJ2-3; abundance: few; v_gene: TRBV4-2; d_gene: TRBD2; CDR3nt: TGTGCCAGCAGCCAAGATGCACTAGCGGGAGAACCAGATACGCAGTATTTT; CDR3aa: CASSQDALAGEPDTQYF
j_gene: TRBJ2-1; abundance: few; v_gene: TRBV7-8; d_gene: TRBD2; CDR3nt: TGTGCCAGCAGCCCAAGGGAGTCTAGCGGGAGTGGTGGTAGGAATGAGCAGTTCTTC; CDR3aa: CASSPRESSGSGGRNEQFF
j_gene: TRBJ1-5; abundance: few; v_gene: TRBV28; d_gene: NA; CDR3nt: TGTGCCAGCCTATTTGACCTCGGGGGGAAGCCCCAGCATTTT; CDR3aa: CASLFDLGGKPQHF
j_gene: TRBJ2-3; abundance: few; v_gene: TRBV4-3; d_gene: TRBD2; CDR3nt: TGCGCCAGCAGCCAAGACCGGACTAGCGGGTTCACAGATACGCAGTATTTT; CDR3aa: CASSQDRTSGFTDTQYF